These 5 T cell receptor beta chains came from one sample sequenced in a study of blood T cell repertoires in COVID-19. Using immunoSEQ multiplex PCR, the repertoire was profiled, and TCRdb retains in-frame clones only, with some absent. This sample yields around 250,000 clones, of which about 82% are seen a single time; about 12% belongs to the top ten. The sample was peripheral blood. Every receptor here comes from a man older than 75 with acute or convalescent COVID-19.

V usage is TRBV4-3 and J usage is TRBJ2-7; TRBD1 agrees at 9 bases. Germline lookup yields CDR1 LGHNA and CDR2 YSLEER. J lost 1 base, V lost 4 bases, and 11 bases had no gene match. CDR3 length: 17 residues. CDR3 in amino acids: CASSRVRQGGVSYEQYF. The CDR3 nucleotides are TGCGCCAGCAGCCGTGTAAGACAGGGGGGAGTATCCTACGAGCAGTACTTC.

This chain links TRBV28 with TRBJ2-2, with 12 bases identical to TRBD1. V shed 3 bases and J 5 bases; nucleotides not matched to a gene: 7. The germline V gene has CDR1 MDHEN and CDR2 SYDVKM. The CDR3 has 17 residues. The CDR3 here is CASSLGPGQGATGELFF. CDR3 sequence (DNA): TGTGCCAGCAGTTTGGGGCCGGGACAGGGGGCTACCGGGGAGCTGTTTTTT.

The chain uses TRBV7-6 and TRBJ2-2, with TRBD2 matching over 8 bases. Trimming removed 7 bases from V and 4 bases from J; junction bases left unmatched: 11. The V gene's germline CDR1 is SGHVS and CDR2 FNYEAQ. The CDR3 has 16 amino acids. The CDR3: CASTQPDRGGTGELFF. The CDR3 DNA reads TGTGCCAGCACCCAACCGGATCGGGGGGGCACCGGGGAGCTGTTTTTT.

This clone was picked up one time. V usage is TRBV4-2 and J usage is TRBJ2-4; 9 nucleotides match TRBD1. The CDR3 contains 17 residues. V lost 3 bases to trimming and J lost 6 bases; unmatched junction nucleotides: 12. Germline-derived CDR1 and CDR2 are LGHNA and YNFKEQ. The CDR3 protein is CASSQGLGQGFTNIQYF. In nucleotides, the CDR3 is TGTGCCAGCAGCCAGGGGCTTGGACAGGGGTTTACAAACATTCAGTACTTC.

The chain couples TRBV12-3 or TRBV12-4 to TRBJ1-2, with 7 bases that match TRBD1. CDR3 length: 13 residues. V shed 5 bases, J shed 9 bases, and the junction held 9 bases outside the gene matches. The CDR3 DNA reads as TGTGCCAGCAGTATCTTACAGGGGAGACGCTACACCTTC. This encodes CASSILQGRRYTF.